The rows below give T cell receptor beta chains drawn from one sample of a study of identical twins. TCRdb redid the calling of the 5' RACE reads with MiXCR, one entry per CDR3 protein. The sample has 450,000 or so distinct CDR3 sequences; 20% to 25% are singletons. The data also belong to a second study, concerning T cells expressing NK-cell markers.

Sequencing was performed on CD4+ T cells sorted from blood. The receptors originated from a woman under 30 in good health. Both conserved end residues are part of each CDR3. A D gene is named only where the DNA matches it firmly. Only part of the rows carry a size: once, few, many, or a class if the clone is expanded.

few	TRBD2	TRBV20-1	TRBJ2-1	CSAYSGNEQFF	TGCAGTGCTTATAGCGGGAATGAGCAGTTCTTC
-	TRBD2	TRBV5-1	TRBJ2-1	CASSSTGTSEQFF	TGCGCCAGCAGCTCCACGGGGACTAGTGAGCAGTTCTTC
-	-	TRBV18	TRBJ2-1	CASSPLVGSVDSNEQFF	TGTGCCAGCTCACCTTTAGTGGGCAGCGTAGACTCCAATGAGCAGTTCTTC
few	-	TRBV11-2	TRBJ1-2	CASSLVPNYGYTF	TGTGCCAGCAGTTTAGTCCCCAACTATGGCTACACCTTC
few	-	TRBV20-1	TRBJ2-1	CSGWVNYNEQFF	TGCAGTGGTTGGGTTAACTACAATGAGCAGTTCTTC
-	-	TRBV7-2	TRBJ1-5	CASSFNPGQPQHF	TGTGCCAGCAGCTTCAACCCGGGTCAGCCCCAGCATTTT
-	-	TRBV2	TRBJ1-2	CASRESNYGYTF	TGTGCCAGCAGGGAAAGCAACTATGGCTACACCTTC
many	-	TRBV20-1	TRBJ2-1	CSARGLSVDNEQFF	TGCAGTGCCAGAGGACTATCTGTGGACAATGAGCAGTTCTTC
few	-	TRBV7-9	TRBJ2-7	CASSPPGTTIYEQYF	TGTGCCAGCAGCCCCCCCGGGACAACTATCTACGAGCAGTACTTC
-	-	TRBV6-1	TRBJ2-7	CASTGVYEQYF	TGTGCCAGCACCGGCGTGTACGAGCAGTACTTC
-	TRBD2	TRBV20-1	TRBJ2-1	CSFLISGSEGEQFF	TGCAGTTTCCTAATCAGCGGGAGTGAGGGTGAGCAGTTCTTC
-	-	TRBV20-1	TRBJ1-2	CSARALSRYGYTF	TGCAGTGCTAGAGCTCTGTCCCGATATGGCTACACCTTC
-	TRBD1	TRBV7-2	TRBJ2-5	CASSRTGVFQETQYF	TGTGCCAGCAGCAGGACAGGGGTCTTCCAAGAGACCCAGTACTTC
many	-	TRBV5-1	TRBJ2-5	CASSWDQETQYF	TGCGCCAGCAGCTGGGACCAAGAGACCCAGTACTTC
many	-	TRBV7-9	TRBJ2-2	CASSLRPNTGELFF	TGTGCCAGCAGCCTTCGACCGAACACCGGGGAGCTGTTTTTT
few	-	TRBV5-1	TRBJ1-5	CASSVRGNQPQHF	TGCGCCAGCAGCGTAAGGGGCAATCAGCCCCAGCATTTT
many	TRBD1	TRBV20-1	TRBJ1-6	CSASRTGLGSPLHF	TGCAGTGCTAGTAGGACAGGGCTGGGATCACCCCTCCACTTT
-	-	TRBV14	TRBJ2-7	CASSHRPDYEQYF	TGTGCCAGCAGCCATCGCCCCGACTACGAGCAGTACTTC
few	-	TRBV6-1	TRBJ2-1	CASSELDSFYNEQFF	TGTGCCAGCAGTGAATTGGATAGTTTCTACAATGAGCAGTTCTTC
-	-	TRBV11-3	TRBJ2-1	CASSFRDSYYNEQFF	TGTGCCAGCAGCTTCCGGGACTCCTACTACAATGAGCAGTTCTTC
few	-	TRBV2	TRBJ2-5	CASRMDWEETQYF	TGTGCCAGCAGGATGGACTGGGAAGAGACCCAGTACTTC
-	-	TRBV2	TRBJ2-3	CASSHYRSTDTQYF	TGTGCCAGCAGCCATTATCGCAGCACAGATACGCAGTATTTT
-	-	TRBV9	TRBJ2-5	CASSVAAVQETQYF	TGTGCCAGCAGCGTAGCAGCGGTCCAAGAGACCCAGTACTTC
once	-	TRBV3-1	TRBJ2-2	CASSHFLAGELFF	TGTGCCAGCAGCCATTTCTTGGCCGGGGAGCTGTTTTTT
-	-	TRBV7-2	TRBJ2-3	CASSLIAHEDTQYF	TGTGCCAGCAGCTTAATAGCGCACGAAGATACGCAGTATTTT
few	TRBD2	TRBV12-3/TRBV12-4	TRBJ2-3	CASSGLAGVSDTQYF	TGTGCCAGCAGTGGCCTAGCGGGAGTGTCAGATACGCAGTATTTT
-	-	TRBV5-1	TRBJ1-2	CASSLASAMGDNGYTF	TGCGCCAGCAGCTTGGCCTCAGCGATGGGGGACAATGGCTACACCTTC
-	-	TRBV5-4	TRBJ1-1	CASSSRGDGTEAFF	TGTGCCAGCAGCTCCCGGGGCGATGGCACTGAAGCTTTCTTT
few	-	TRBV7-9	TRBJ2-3	CASSLVASYTQYF	TGTGCCAGCAGCTTAGTGGCCTCTTATACGCAGTATTTT